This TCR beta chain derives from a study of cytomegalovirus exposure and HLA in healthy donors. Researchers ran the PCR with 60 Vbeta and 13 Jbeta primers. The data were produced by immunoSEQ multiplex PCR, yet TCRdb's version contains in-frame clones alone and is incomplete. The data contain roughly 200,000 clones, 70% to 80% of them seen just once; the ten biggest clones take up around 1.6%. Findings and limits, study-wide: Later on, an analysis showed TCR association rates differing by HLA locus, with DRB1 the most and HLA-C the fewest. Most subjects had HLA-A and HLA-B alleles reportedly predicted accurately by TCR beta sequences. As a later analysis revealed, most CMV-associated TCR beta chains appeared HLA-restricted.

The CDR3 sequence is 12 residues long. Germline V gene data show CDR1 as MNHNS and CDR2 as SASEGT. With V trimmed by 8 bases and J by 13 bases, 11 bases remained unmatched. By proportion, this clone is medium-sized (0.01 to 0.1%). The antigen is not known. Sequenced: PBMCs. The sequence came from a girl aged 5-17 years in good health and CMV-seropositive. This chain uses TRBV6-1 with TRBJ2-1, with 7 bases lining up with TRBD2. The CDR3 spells CASPPGGSNQFF. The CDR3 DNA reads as TGTGCCAGCCCCCCGGGGGGTTCCAATCAGTTCTTC.